A single count supports the clone carrying this T cell receptor beta chain. Antigen specificity is unknown. Because the CDR3 is missing its conserved closing phenylalanine or tryptophan, this is likely a read error. V gave up 7 bases and J gave up 4 bases, with 18 bases separating them. Looked up from germline, CDR1 is SQVTM and CDR2 is ANQGSEA. This CDR3 contains 14 residues. Without any cell sorting, roughly 18-34 mg of bulk tissue yielded co-extracted RNA and DNA. The patients had histopathologically diagnosed primary liver carcinoma, and their disease was treated by surgical resection. Every tumor was sampled at five separate regions. The data stem from a study of tumor-infiltrating lymphocytes in primary liver carcinoma. Overall study: The number of productive TCRbeta reads per sample ranged from roughly 3.5 to 7.13 million and was similar across tissue types. Whole-study results and caveats: With p = 0.039, the top-250-clone fraction in tumors significantly exceeded that in blood.

Constant-region priming of around 500 ng total RNA yielded TCR beta cDNA. Modified slightly, ARM-PCR produced TCR beta libraries over three nested multiplex PCR rounds. Primers for the first two PCR rounds were TRBV1-TRBV30 forward primers and a C-beta reverse primer (approximately 10 cycles per round). TCRdb reanalysed the multiplex PCR reads using MiXCR and keeps one entry per CDR3 protein. The profile covers about 210,000 distinct CDR3 sequences, with approximately 80% appearing a single time and 15% to 20% taken by the ten largest. This chain uses TRBV29-1 with TRBJ2-3; D is possibly TRBD2 (6 bases). The sequencing sample was made of tumor tissue from primary liver carcinoma. The clonotype originates from a man aged 35-49 years with primary liver carcinoma and hepatitis B virus infection. The CDR3 region has the DNA TGCAGCGGCTTAGCGCGGGAAGGGGCAGATACGCAGTATTAC. Its translation: CSGLAREGADTQYY.